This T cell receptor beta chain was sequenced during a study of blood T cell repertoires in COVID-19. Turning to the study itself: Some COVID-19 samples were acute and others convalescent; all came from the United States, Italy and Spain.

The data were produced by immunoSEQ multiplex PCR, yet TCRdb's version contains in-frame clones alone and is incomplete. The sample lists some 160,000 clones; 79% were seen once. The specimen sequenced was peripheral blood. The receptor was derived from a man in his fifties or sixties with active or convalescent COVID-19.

The CDR3 DNA sequence: TGCGCCAGCAGCCCCGGACTAGCATTCGATACGCAGTATTTT. It specifies CASSPGLAFDTQYF. The V gene is TRBV4-1, the J gene TRBJ2-3, with 8 bases identical to TRBD2. CDR3 length: 14 amino acids. V lost 4 bases to trimming and J lost 6 bases; unmatched junction nucleotides: 6. CDR1 and CDR2 (germline): MGHRA, YSYEKL.